These T cell receptor beta chains were read from a single sample in a study of shared clonotypes between healthy human individuals. Measured with immunoSEQ multiplex PCR; TCRdb has only the in-frame clones, and not every one. The repertoire includes 800,000 to 950,000 clones, 95% to 97% of them detected once, and less than 0.25% sits in the top ten. The sequenced sample was naive CD8+ T cells sorted from blood. The receptor source for this set is a man under 40 in good health. Each CDR3 is given without its conserved first and last residue.

v_gene: TRBV29-1
CDR3aa: SVHLVDPAAGGWFNEQF

v_gene: TRBV6-1
CDR3aa: ASSETGTGSYEQY

v_gene: TRBV6-5
CDR3aa: ASSYSDRGGETQY

v_gene: TRBV28
CDR3aa: ASSSILTRHEQY

v_gene: TRBV27
CDR3aa: ASSSAQGSYEQY

v_gene: TRBV27
CDR3aa: ASSLSINPTDTQY

v_gene: TRBV2
CDR3aa: ASSERLGAGELF

v_gene: TRBV10-2
CDR3aa: ASSRGRDYNEQF

v_gene: TRBV29-1
CDR3aa: SVEEGIYHEQY

v_gene: TRBV10-3
CDR3aa: AISESSAGGKEGYT

v_gene: TRBV2
CDR3aa: ANLQGANTGELF

v_gene: TRBV27
CDR3aa: ASSVSVVYGYT

v_gene: TRBV13
CDR3aa: ASSPPIGSGSFLGEQF

v_gene: TRBV6-6
CDR3aa: ASSRLSTDTQY

v_gene: TRBV11-2
CDR3aa: ASSTQTDTQY

v_gene: TRBV28
CDR3aa: ASSSGSNEETQY

v_gene: TRBV28
CDR3aa: ASSLDSGYGYT

v_gene: TRBV9
CDR3aa: ASSETGYLDTEAF

v_gene: TRBV18
CDR3aa: ASSLRDVAYPKAGGFDEQF

v_gene: TRBV27
CDR3aa: ASSLRRIRDSEQY

v_gene: TRBV27
CDR3aa: ASSLGGPAAGRDQPQH

v_gene: TRBV4-1
CDR3aa: ASSQLPGLAAVNEQF

v_gene: TRBV15
CDR3aa: ATQTSGRASYNEQF

v_gene: TRBV2
CDR3aa: ASSETGSGANVLT

v_gene: TRBV9
CDR3aa: ASSVASRDHEQY

v_gene: TRBV27
CDR3aa: ASSRTGDSYNEQF

v_gene: TRBV5-1
CDR3aa: ASSLVGGNYEQY

v_gene: TRBV7-9
CDR3aa: ASSWIGGRDTIY

v_gene: TRBV9
CDR3aa: ASSVGDSLSGEQY

v_gene: TRBV2
CDR3aa: ASSESSGSRNTGELF

v_gene: TRBV2
CDR3aa: ASSPPANQPQH

v_gene: TRBV2
CDR3aa: ASSSYPGADTQY

v_gene: TRBV2
CDR3aa: ASRGSRSNTEAF

v_gene: TRBV5-5
CDR3aa: ASSLESSGRAGRYEQY

v_gene: TRBV13
CDR3aa: ASSQMTGGNTEAF

v_gene: TRBV7-9
CDR3aa: ASSPWTSGISPGEQY

v_gene: TRBV29-1
CDR3aa: SALAGVYNEQF

v_gene: TRBV11-2
CDR3aa: ASSLIIPDEQY

v_gene: TRBV27
CDR3aa: ASSTIRGDNEQF

v_gene: TRBV7-6
CDR3aa: ASSPGPWDEKLF

v_gene: TRBV11-2
CDR3aa: ASSADRGRLPQH

v_gene: TRBV7-6
CDR3aa: ASSQSKGEIRYNEQF

v_gene: TRBV6-5
CDR3aa: ASSYPNPYEQY

v_gene: TRBV30
CDR3aa: AWSVKSWGNQPQH

v_gene: TRBV29-1
CDR3aa: SGWRAGWNEQF

v_gene: TRBV21-1
CDR3aa: ASSIVETYEQY

v_gene: TRBV19
CDR3aa: ASSWGKGYTIY

v_gene: TRBV29-1
CDR3aa: SVVGTGTYEQY

v_gene: TRBV5-4
CDR3aa: ASSLEVRDQTYEQY

v_gene: TRBV4-2
CDR3aa: ASSQNRNSNQPQH

v_gene: TRBV11-2
CDR3aa: ASSYAGQGYEQY

v_gene: TRBV4-3
CDR3aa: ASSQDSGSGYEQF

v_gene: TRBV6-5
CDR3aa: ASSYSGVNQPQH

v_gene: TRBV27
CDR3aa: ASSLRIAGPINNEQF

v_gene: TRBV14
CDR3aa: ASSQRGQGFATNEKLF

v_gene: TRBV27
CDR3aa: ASKQGSRELF

v_gene: TRBV9
CDR3aa: ASSVEGLAARSSYNEQF

v_gene: TRBV28
CDR3aa: ASSSVSLAGGGDNEQF

v_gene: TRBV7-2
CDR3aa: ASSLVLAGTDTQY